This is a list of T cell receptor beta chains from one sample in a study of monozygotic twins with inflammatory bowel disease. TCRdb re-called the 5' RACE reads and gives one entry per CDR3 protein, without DNA. The table gives some 160,000 distinct CDR3 sequences; the top ten clones make up 6.5% to 9% of it. Sequencing input: blood. The receptors originated from a human donor with ulcerative colitis or Crohn's disease, or a healthy co-twin of an affected twin (not recorded which). Each CDR3 is given with its conserved first and last residue.

TRBV14	TRBJ1-1	CASSQEWTWNFGNEAFF
TRBV20-1	TRBJ1-5	CSARGLTGGHQPQHF
TRBV20-1	TRBJ2-5	CSARPFGGYQETQYF
TRBV18	TRBJ2-2	CASSPSTLNTGELFF
TRBV28	TRBJ2-3	CASRIELAGDTDTQYF
TRBV7-6	TRBJ2-6	CASSLDGSGANVLTF
TRBV5-1	TRBJ2-7	CASSSYGGAYEQYF
TRBV6-1	TRBJ1-1	CASSKYQGTNTEAFF
TRBV5-6	TRBJ2-3	CASSLELAGGYTDTQYF
TRBV28	TRBJ1-1	CASSSGHWQNTEAFF
TRBV7-6	TRBJ1-3	CASSLGGPISGNTIYF
TRBV5-8	TRBJ2-7	CASSFDRSSYEQYF
TRBV10-3	TRBJ2-7	CAIRGTSGGEQYF
TRBV5-5	TRBJ1-5	CASSRGSNQPQHF
TRBV20-1	TRBJ1-5	CSARLGPGNQPQHF
TRBV20-1	TRBJ1-4	CSASRLLANEKLFF
TRBV29-1	TRBJ2-1	CTSGDYNEQFF
TRBV11-2	TRBJ2-3	CASSFLSGSGRDTQYF
TRBV7-9	TRBJ2-7	CASSLTGGTAFYEQYF
TRBV7-3	TRBJ2-1	CASSFPPLGSGRTHNEQFF
TRBV5-1	TRBJ1-2	CASSLTQGGYGYTF
TRBV6-5	TRBJ2-4	CASSSRTGSGTNIQYF
TRBV20-1	TRBJ2-2	CSARDLRFLAGELFF
TRBV6-5	TRBJ2-7	CASSYSATGTVYEQYF
TRBV7-9	TRBJ2-5	CASSLLPGIQETQYF
TRBV9	TRBJ2-2	CASSGTSGNTGELFF
TRBV21-1	TRBJ2-5	CASSKVPQETQYF
TRBV20-1	TRBJ2-1	CSAPWGGGPNEQFF
TRBV12-3/TRBV12-4	TRBJ2-1	CASRERTGSSYNEQFF
TRBV7-9	TRBJ2-1	CASRATSSSYNEQFF
TRBV10-2	TRBJ2-1	CASIGTGGGNEQFF
TRBV5-1	TRBJ2-7	CASSLEGYEQYF
TRBV12-3/TRBV12-4	TRBJ2-7	CASSFEGPYEQYF
TRBV4-3	TRBJ1-4	CASSQGYSQNEKLFF
TRBV25-1	TRBJ1-2	CASKGVSQPYTF
TRBV6-2/TRBV6-3	TRBJ2-7	CASSFGDSYEQYF
TRBV7-9	TRBJ1-1	CASSLEGLLNTEAFF
TRBV6-1	TRBJ1-5	CASSQGGSSNQPQHF
TRBV27	TRBJ1-6	CASSPRGREYNSPLHF
TRBV7-9	TRBJ1-5	CASSLTTGGQNQPQHF
TRBV4-3	TRBJ1-2	CASSQGAGGYTF
TRBV7-2	TRBJ2-3	CASSFPWASGRPDTQYF
TRBV20-1	TRBJ1-5	CSARGVQGGNQPQHF
TRBV20-1	TRBJ1-1	CSARRGQGDESGTEAFF